This T cell receptor (beta chain) came from a study of OX40 agonist ivuxolimab in advanced cancers. Study in general: Of the participants, 40% had some prior anti-PD-1, anti-PD-L1 or anti-CTLA-4 therapy, which was allowed. Three patients had partial responses: one hepatocellular carcinoma, two cutaneous melanoma.

The V end was cut by 2 bases, the J end by 3 bases, with 10 bases between. The germline V gene has CDR1 SNHLY and CDR2 FYNNEI. The CDR3 has 15 residues. The protocol was immunoSEQ multiplex PCR, while the TCRdb copy is restricted to in-frame clones and leaves out a portion. The table has approximately 28,000 clones, roughly 84% seen once. The receptor was isolated from an adult with an advanced solid tumor such as melanoma, head and neck, liver or kidney cancer. The starting material was CD4+ or CD8+ T cells sorted from blood, obtained in a trial of the OX40 agonist ivuxolimab. The chain joins TRBV2 to TRBJ2-2; D is ambiguous. CDR3: CASSEFGSYTGELFF. The CDR3 DNA is TGTGCCAGCAGTGAATTTGGCTCTTACACCGGGGAGCTGTTTTTT.